Each of the 25 T cell receptor beta chains below was sequenced from the same sample in a study of T cell repertoires in cytomegalovirus infection. TCRdb called the reads again in MiXCR, with one record for every CDR3 protein. The sample records roughly 150,000 distinct CDR3 sequences, around 24% being singletons. The sequenced sample was PBMCs. These receptors all stem from a human donor in good health (CMV status not recorded). Some clones in this sample may be carry-over from other donors' samples.

The CDR3 is CASRLGLAGNTDTQYF. In nucleotides, the CDR3 is TGTGCCAGCAGGCTGGGACTAGCGGGGAATACAGATACGCAGTATTTT. The V call is TRBV2, the J call TRBJ2-3; 13 nucleotides match TRBD2. The germline V gene has CDR1 SNHLY and CDR2 FYNNEI. The CDR3 covers 16 residues. V dropped 6 bases and J dropped 3; count of bases not matched to a gene: 6. The full variable domain, with the rest looked up from reference TRBV2 and TRBJ2-3, is EPEVTQTPSHQVTQMGQEVILRCVPISNHLYFYWYRQILGQKVEFLVSFYNNEISEKSEIFDDQFSVERPDGSNFTLKIRSTKLEDSAMYFCASRLGLAGNTDTQYFGPGTRLTVL.

In this sample, this clonotype turned up many times. The V gene is TRBV7-2, the J gene TRBJ2-1; TRBD1 agrees at 7 bases. J lost 2 bases, V lost 4 bases, and 5 bases had no gene match. The CDR3 is 15 residues long. Germline CDR1 reads SGHTA; CDR2 reads FQGNSA. The CDR3 region is CASSYRDRAYNEQFF. CDR3 sequence (DNA): TGTGCCAGCAGCTACCGGGACAGAGCCTACAATGAGCAGTTCTTC.

In its sample, this clonotype was seen many times. This sequence may be a read error, since a much larger clone differs from it by one base. V gene TRBV7-8 combines with J gene TRBJ2-7; D not resolved. Looked up from germline, CDR1 is SGHVS and CDR2 is FQNEAQ. V lost 2 bases, J lost 2 bases, and 4 bases lay in between. The CDR3 spans 12 residues. CDR3 sequence reads: CASSLSTYEQYF. CDR3 nucleotide sequence: TGTGCCAGCAGCTTATCTACCTACGAGCAGTACTTC.

This clonotype was seen a handful of times. V usage is TRBV7-8 and J usage is TRBJ2-2; TRBD1 might be the D (6 bases). CDR1 and CDR2 (germline): SGHVS, FQNEAQ. This CDR3 has 16 residues. Trimming stripped 5 bases from V and 2 bases from J, with 15 bases between. This CDR3 reads CASSVRPGTNTGELFF. The DNA of the CDR3 is TGTGCCAGCAGCGTAAGACCGGGGACAAACACCGGGGAGCTGTTTTTT. Filled out from reference TRBV7-8 and TRBJ2-2, the complete variable domain reads GAGVSQSPRYKVAKRGQDVALRCDPISGHVSLFWYQQALGQGPEFLTYFQNEAQLDKSGLPSDRFFAERPEGSVSTLKIQRTQQEDSAVYLCASSVRPGTNTGELFFGEGSRLTVL.

This clonotype was recorded once. The gene calls are TRBV6-2 or TRBV6-3 and TRBJ2-1; a weak D match, TRBD2 (6 bases). The CDR3 length is 16 residues. In germline, CDR1 is MNHEY, CDR2 SVGEGT. The V end lost 3 bases, the J end lost 3 bases, and 15 bases lay between the germline ends. CDR3 DNA sequence: TGTGCCAGCAGTTATTTCCGAGTAGCGGACTACAATGAGCAGTTCTTC. Protein sequence: CASSYFRVADYNEQFF.

V usage is TRBV10-2 and J usage is TRBJ1-1; D not resolved. Germline CDR1 and CDR2: WSHSY and SAAADI. This CDR3 region has 11 residues. The V gene lost 6 bases and the J gene lost 7 bases, with 9 bases spanning the gap. The CDR3 loop reads CASRGGNEAFF. The DNA for the CDR3 is TGCGCCAGCAGAGGAGGTAATGAAGCTTTCTTT.

This clonotype occurred many times. The CDR3: CASSPNKEGGADTQYF. For the CDR3, the DNA is TGTGCCAGCAGCCCCAATAAGGAGGGAGGGGCAGATACGCAGTATTTT. The J gene is TRBJ2-3, the V gene TRBV7-6; 7 nucleotides line up with TRBD2. Looked up from germline, CDR1 is SGHVS and CDR2 is FNYEAQ. CDR3 length equals 16 residues. V trimming: 5 bases; J trimming: 4 bases; junction bases outside the gene matches: 12.

This rearrangement joins TRBV29-1 to TRBJ2-1; unclear D gene. V was pared by 4 bases and J by 2 bases, with 9 bases between. This CDR3 comprises 13 residues. The germline V gene has CDR1 SQVTM and CDR2 ANQGSEA. CDR3 sequence: CSVGGTPYNEQFF. CDR3 nucleotide sequence: TGCAGCGTTGGGGGTACCCCCTACAATGAGCAGTTCTTC.

This clonotype was counted at least ten times. The chain joins TRBV7-2 to TRBJ1-1; TRBD1 might be the D (6 bases). The CDR3 sequence is 14 residues long. Trimming stripped 1 base from V and 2 bases from J, with 8 bases between. CDR1 is SGHTA, CDR2 FQGNSA, per germline. The CDR3 DNA follows: TGTGCCAGCAGCTTAGGGGGACAAAACACTGAAGCTTTCTTT. Its translation: CASSLGGQNTEAFF.

This clonotype was observed many times. This sequence joins TRBV7-2 and TRBJ2-1, with D perhaps TRBD1 or TRBD2 (5 bases each). Germline CDR1 is SGHTA and CDR2 is FQGNSA. The length of the CDR3 is 15 residues. The V gene lost 5 bases and the J gene lost 0 bases, with 11 bases spanning the gap. CDR3 residues: CASSPEGSSYNEQFF. The CDR3, as DNA: TGTGCCAGCAGCCCAGAGGGGAGCTCCTACAATGAGCAGTTCTTC.

This clonotype was recorded a few times. The V and J genes are TRBV29-1 and TRBJ1-1, with TRBD1 as a possible D gene (5 bases). The V gene lost 4 bases and the J gene lost 0 bases, with 9 bases spanning the gap. Germline V gene sequence: CDR1 SQVTM, CDR2 ANQGSEA. CDR3 size: 13 residues. Here the CDR3 reads CSVVRQMNTEAFF. The CDR3, as DNA: TGCAGCGTTGTGAGACAGATGAACACTGAAGCTTTCTTT.

The genes are TRBV20-1 and TRBJ2-2; unclear D gene. V lost 5 bases, J lost 3 bases, and 19 bases lay in between. Germline V CDR1 and CDR2: DFQATT, SNEGSKA (reference sequence). The CDR3 sequence is 16 residues long. This CDR3 reads CSARPTLSGDTGELFF. The CDR3 DNA reads as TGCAGTGCTCGGCCGACTCTTAGTGGGGACACCGGGGAGCTGTTTTTT.

This clonotype occurred many times. V gene TRBV7-2 combines with J gene TRBJ2-1, with a weak D call TRBD2 (5 bases). CDR1 and CDR2 (germline): SGHTA, FQGNSA. V shed 0 bases and J shed 2 bases, with 14 bases lying between them. There are 17 residues in the CDR3. The CDR3 spells CASSLARGRSAYNEQFF. Written as DNA, the CDR3 is TGTGCCAGCAGCTTAGCGAGAGGGAGAAGTGCCTACAATGAGCAGTTCTTC. The whole variable domain, filled in from reference TRBV7-2 and TRBJ2-1, reads GAGVSQSPSNKVTEKGKDVELRCDPISGHTALYWYRQSLGQGLEFLIYFQGNSAPDKSGLPSDRFSAERTGGSVSTLTIQRTQQEDSAVYLCASSLARGRSAYNEQFFGPGTRLTVL.

V usage is TRBV29-1 and J usage is TRBJ2-1; 8 bases match TRBD2. Trimming cost V 6 bases and J 6 bases; bases outside gene matches: 7. From germline, CDR1 is SQVTM and CDR2 ANQGSEA. This CDR3 is built from 13 residues. The CDR3 region has the DNA TGCAGCGTATATTGGACTAGCTCCAATGAGCAGTTCTTC. Its translation: CSVYWTSSNEQFF.

CDR3 in DNA: TGTGCCAGCAGCCTAGGGAGGGGCCGCACAGATACGCAGTATTTT. It translates to CASSLGRGRTDTQYF. The chain links TRBV7-2 to TRBJ2-3, with 7 bases identical to TRBD2. Germline values: CDR1 SGHTA, CDR2 FQGNSA. This CDR3 is built from 15 residues. V lost 5 bases and J lost 1; bases outside the gene matches: 6.

This clonotype has only a few counts. The chain is built from TRBV4-1 and TRBJ1-4, with a tentative D call TRBD1 (5 bases). V shed 4 bases and J shed 1 base, with 19 bases lying between them. The CDR3 runs 18 residues. CDR1 and CDR2 from the germline V gene are MGHRA and YSYEKL. CDR3 sequence reads: CASSPPLDRNGTNEKLFF. The DNA of the CDR3 is TGCGCCAGCAGCCCGCCCCTCGACAGAAATGGAACTAATGAAAAACTGTTTTTT.

The chain joins TRBV28 to TRBJ1-5, with 9 bases matching TRBD1. Germline lookup yields CDR1 MDHEN and CDR2 SYDVKM. This CDR3 contains 16 residues. The V and J ends lost 6 bases and 1 base, in that order; junction bases with no gene match: 7. The CDR3: CASRPGTGISNQPQHF. Here the CDR3 DNA reads TGTGCCAGCAGACCCGGGACAGGGATAAGCAATCAGCCCCAGCATTTT.

This clonotype was counted only a few times. This chain connects TRBV20-1 to TRBJ1-5; D is possibly TRBD1 (6 bases). From germline, CDR1 is DFQATT and CDR2 SNEGSKA (reference sequence). This CDR3 is 10 amino acids long. The CDR3 loop is CGAGVQPQHF. CDR3 nucleotide sequence: TGCGGAGCAGGGGTTCAGCCCCAGCATTTT.

This clonotype turned up a few times. CDR3: CASSPEGDYGYTF. The CDR3 region has the DNA TGTGCCAGCAGCCCTGAAGGGGACTATGGCTACACCTTC. The rearrangement uses TRBV6-2 or TRBV6-3 and TRBJ1-2; D possibly corresponds to TRBD1 (5 bases). This CDR3 region has 13 residues. The ends were cut back, 6 bases at V and 3 bases at J, with 11 bases in the middle. The germline CDR1 and CDR2 sequences are MNHEY and SVGEGT.

This clonotype was counted between two and nine times. At one of its ends the junction is not consistent with the germline gene, which may arise from a read error. The chain links TRBV12-3 or TRBV12-4 to TRBJ2-3; 7 nucleotides line up with TRBD2. The CDR3 covers 15 residues. Here the CDR3 reads CASSLAVGFTDTQYF. The CDR3 nucleotides are TGTGCCAGCAGTCTAGCGGTGGGGTTCACAGATACGCAGTATTTT.

As regards this clonotype: Since a much larger clone is just one base distant, this may be a read error. The chain joins TRBV7-8 to TRBJ1-5, with D maybe TRBD1 (6 bases). Germline CDR1 and CDR2: SGHVS and FQNEAQ. The CDR3 covers 14 residues. The CDR3: CDSSKGQINQPQHF. CDR3 nucleotide sequence: TGTGACAGCAGCAAGGGACAAATCAATCAGCCCCAGCATTTT.

In the case of this clonotype: A junction end diverges from the germline sequence, so it may reflect a read error. This chain connects TRBV5-5 to TRBJ1-4, with D uncertain. The CDR3 runs to 15 residues. Germline lookup yields CDR1 SGHKS and CDR2 YYEKEE (reference sequence). This CDR3 reads CASSLAGATNEKLYF. CDR3 DNA sequence: TGTGCCAGCAGCTTGGCAGGCGCAACTAATGAAAAACTGTATTTT.

In this sample, this clonotype turned up a few times. This rearrangement joins TRBV15 to TRBJ1-6; D might be TRBD1 (6 bases). The germline V and J ends were trimmed by 3 bases and 8 bases, with 8 bases remaining between them. The CDR3 length is 13 residues. Germline V gene lookup returns CDR1 LNHNV and CDR2 YYDKDF (reference sequence). CDR3: CATSRAGDSPLHF. Written as DNA, the CDR3 is TGTGCCACCAGCAGGGCAGGGGATTCACCCCTCCACTTT.

This clonotype was recorded many times. The V and J genes are TRBV6-6 and TRBJ2-7, with D tentatively TRBD1 or TRBD2 (5 bases each). Trimming pared 2 bases from V and 1 base from J, leaving 12 bases between. This CDR3 contains 15 residues. Germline V CDR1 and CDR2: MNHNY, SVGAGI (reference sequence). This CDR3 reads CASSYGTPQSYEQYF. The CDR3 region has the DNA TGTGCCAGCAGTTACGGGACCCCACAATCCTACGAGCAGTACTTC.

This clonotype turned up a few times. This rearrangement joins TRBV19 to TRBJ1-1; D ambiguous. V was cut by 7 bases and J by 1 base, with 10 bases left in between. This CDR3 is built from 13 residues. The V gene's germline CDR1 is LNHDA and CDR2 SQIVND (reference sequence). The CDR3 sequence is CASKKTWNTEAFF. The CDR3 DNA sequence: TGTGCCAGTAAGAAGACCTGGAACACTGAAGCTTTCTTT.